The next 15 T cell receptor beta chains were all read from a single sample in a study of T-cell reconstitution after alpha-beta-depleted transplantation in children. Molecular barcoding with unique molecular identifiers was used for the TCRbeta library. TCRdb fed the PCR reads into MiXCR, producing one record per CDR3 protein. The table records 780,000 or so distinct CDR3 sequences, less than 20% of them present only once. The sequencing here drew on PBMCs, mostly from graft donor cells, taken 360 days after TCRalphabeta/CD19-depleted stem cell transplant. These receptors were collected from a male patient aged 5 to 17 who had a stem cell transplant for acute lymphoblastic leukemia, so the T cells may come from the graft donor.

This clonotype has only a few counts. The chain couples TRBV12-3 or TRBV12-4 to TRBJ2-7, with 10 nucleotides matching TRBD1. Trimming removed 5 bases from V and 2 bases from J; junction bases left unmatched: 6. The CDR3 sequence is 15 residues long. CDR3: CASSPRQGATYEQYF. CDR3 coding DNA: TGTGCCAGCAGTCCCCGACAGGGGGCGACCTACGAGCAGTACTTC.

This clonotype was seen only a few times. The chain is built from TRBV11-2 and TRBJ2-5; D is unclear. Between the trimmed V and J ends, which lost 4 bases and 3 bases, there was a span of 12 bases. CDR3 length: 14 residues. Germline V gene data show CDR1 as SGHAT and CDR2 as FQNNGV. The CDR3 here is CASSSIVRKETQYF. CDR3 sequence (DNA): TGTGCCAGCAGCTCGATCGTCCGTAAAGAGACCCAGTACTTC.

The chain links TRBV11-1 to TRBJ1-1, with 9 bases fitting TRBD1. The junction had 11 bases not matched to a gene; V was cut back by 5 bases and J by 7 bases. The CDR3 runs to 15 residues. Per the germline V gene, CDR1 is SGHAT and CDR2 is FQDESV (reference sequence). This CDR3 reads CASSASQGANGEAFF. Here the CDR3 DNA reads TGTGCCAGCAGCGCCTCACAGGGGGCGAACGGTGAAGCTTTCTTT.

This clonotype was found a few times. The V call is TRBV21-1, the J call TRBJ2-1; the table's D call, TRBD1, has no DNA check behind it. TRBV21-1 corresponds to a pseudogene. The CDR3 length is 17 residues. CDR3 residues: CASTLPQGSSSYNEQFF. In DNA, the CDR3 is TGTGCCAGCACTCTACCACAGGGGTCTTCATCCTACAATGAGCAGTTCTTC.

The CDR3 DNA sequence: TGCGCCAGCAGCCAACCGGGACAGGGGAGAAACACTGAAGCTTTCTTT. Its protein product is CASSQPGQGRNTEAFF. The chain recombines TRBV4-1 with TRBJ1-1; 10 positions agree with TRBD1. The trim removed 2 bases at V and 2 bases at J, leaving 5 bases unmatched. There are 16 residues in the CDR3. The germline V gene encodes CDR1 MGHRA and CDR2 YSYEKL.

This clonotype was observed a few times. J is TRBJ2-5 and V is TRBV7-4, with a tentative D call TRBD2 (6 bases). Germline V gene data show CDR1 as SGHVT and CDR2 as SQSDAQ. This CDR3 is built from 14 residues. V lost 5 bases and J lost 2, with 12 bases in between. The CDR3 nucleotides are TGTGCCAGCAGCCTAGGGACTTTACAAGAGACCCAGTACTTC. Translating it yields CASSLGTLQETQYF.

In this sample, this clonotype turned up a few times. The chain carries TRBV20-1 and TRBJ2-1; 8 bases are shared with TRBD2. The CDR3 loop spans 23 amino acids. The V gene end was trimmed by 8 bases and the J gene end by 3 bases; junction bases not matched to a gene: 36. CDR1 and CDR2 from the germline V gene are DFQATT and SNEGSKA (reference sequence). CDR3 DNA: TGCAGTACTATGGGGTTTACGGATACAAACGCGCGACCAGCGGGAGATTTCTACAATGAGCAGTTCTTC. Translation: CSTMGFTDTNARPAGDFYNEQFF.

In this sample, this clonotype turned up a few times. This chain joins TRBV18 and TRBJ2-1; D is unclear. V was clipped by 0 bases and J by 4 bases, with 7 bases between them. This CDR3 region has 14 residues. Looked up from germline, CDR1 is KGHSH and CDR2 is LQKENI. CDR3 amino acids: CASSPPVRYNEQFF. The CDR3 nucleotides read TGTGCCAGCTCACCACCGGTAAGGTACAATGAGCAGTTCTTC.

V and J are TRBV5-1 and TRBJ2-1; D remains ambiguous. The CDR3 runs 18 residues. CDR1 is SGHRS, CDR2 YFSETQ, per germline. Trimming removed 0 bases from V and 9 bases from J, with 25 bases in between. CDR3 amino acids: CASSLGIIRLDRFGEQFF. DNA of the CDR3: TGCGCCAGCAGCTTGGGTATTATTAGGCTGGATCGATTCGGTGAGCAGTTCTTC.

This clonotype has more than one count but fewer than ten. This sequence joins TRBV20-1 and TRBJ2-1; D gene uncertain. This CDR3 has 13 amino acids. V dropped 0 bases and J dropped 7 bases, with 10 bases sitting between them. Germline CDR1 is DFQATT and CDR2 is SNEGSKA (reference sequence). CDR3 protein: CSARDEDGNEQFF. CDR3 DNA: TGCAGTGCTAGAGATGAGGACGGAAATGAGCAGTTCTTC.

This chain links TRBV7-8 with TRBJ1-5; TRBD1 matches at 9 bases. Trimming removed 5 bases from V and 5 bases from J; junction bases left unmatched: 10. This CDR3 region has 16 residues. Per germline, CDR1 SGHVS and CDR2 FQNEAQ. The CDR3 region is CASSHPGQGRYQPQHF. CDR3 coding DNA: TGTGCCAGCAGCCATCCCGGACAGGGGAGGTATCAGCCCCAGCATTTT.

The V gene is TRBV27, the J gene TRBJ2-7, with 8 bases that match TRBD2. Germline trimming cut 5 bases from V and 8 bases from J; bases unmatched to any gene: 14. The CDR3 contains 15 residues. CDR1 is MNHEY, CDR2 SMNVEV, per germline (reference sequence). The chain's CDR3 is CASSVTSGSPFKQYF. The CDR3 DNA sequence: TGTGCCAGCAGTGTTACTAGCGGATCTCCCTTTAAGCAGTACTTC.

In this sample, this clonotype turned up many times. The genes are TRBV5-1 and TRBJ2-1; 9 positions agree with TRBD2. In germline, CDR1 is SGHRS, CDR2 YFSETQ. CDR3 length: 15 residues. V shed 4 bases, J shed 8 bases, and the junction held 10 bases outside the gene matches. CDR3 region: CASSVAGGLFHEQFF. CDR3 DNA sequence: TGCGCCAGCAGCGTGGCGGGAGGGCTTTTCCATGAGCAGTTCTTC.

In this sample, this clonotype turned up a few times. The genes are TRBV29-1 and TRBJ1-1; possible D gene TRBD1, 5 bases. CDR1 and CDR2 (germline): SQVTM, ANQGSEA. V was clipped by 7 bases and J by 7 bases, with 16 bases between them. The CDR3 consists of 12 residues. CDR3 sequence (DNA): TGCAGCGCTCCAGGGATTTGGGGTGAAGCTTTCTTT. Residues: CSAPGIWGEAFF.

In its sample, this clonotype was seen a few times. The rearrangement joins TRBV29-1 to TRBJ2-5; D is undetermined. The CDR3 loop spans 14 amino acids. V gave up 3 bases and J gave up 7 bases, with 18 bases separating them. Germline V gene sequence: CDR1 SQVTM, CDR2 ANQGSEA. CDR3 sequence (DNA): TGCAGCGTTGACGTTCAGAATACCTTGGGGACCCAGTACTTC. Translating it yields CSVDVQNTLGTQYF.